The 18 T cell receptor beta chains listed next were all sequenced from one sample in a study of T cell changes during pregnancy in multiple sclerosis. Data came from immunoSEQ multiplex PCR; TCRdb stores just in-frame clones and leaves some out. The data show 60,000 or so clones, with 75% to 95% seen just once and 0.49% held by the top ten. Here the sequenced sample was CD4+ T cells from peripheral blood mononuclear cells, taken after pregnancy. These receptors all stem from a female donor in good health, enrolled as a control in a pregnancy study.

The V gene is TRBV7-9, the J gene TRBJ2-3; TRBD2 matches 7 bases. Germline-derived CDR1 and CDR2 are SEHNR and FQNEAQ (reference sequence). The CDR3 totals 14 residues. V shed 5 bases and J 2 bases; nucleotides not matched to a gene: 4. CDR3 region: CASSRRLATDTQYF. The CDR3 nucleotides are TGTGCCAGCAGCCGGAGACTAGCCACAGATACGCAGTATTTT.

The V gene is TRBV18, the J gene TRBJ1-2; D may be TRBD1 (5 bases). CDR3 length: 13 amino acids. The germline gives CDR1 KGHSH, CDR2 LQKENI. V lost 8 bases and J lost 3, with 13 bases in between. The CDR3 DNA follows: TGTGCCAGCGAAAGGGCAGGGCACTATGGCTACACCTTC. Translating gives CASERAGHYGYTF.

The rearrangement links TRBV9 to TRBJ2-3; 16 bases line up with TRBD2. The trim removed 0 bases at V and 6 bases at J, leaving 19 bases unmatched. Germline lookup yields CDR1 SGDLS and CDR2 YYNGEE. This CDR3 contains 22 residues. The CDR3 nucleotides are TGTGCCAGCAGCGTAGCTACGAGGGCCGGGACTAGCGGGGGGGCAAGTGGTGATACGCAGTATTTT. Encoded protein: CASSVATRAGTSGGASGDTQYF.

V gene TRBV5-4 combines with J gene TRBJ1-2; 8 nucleotides line up with TRBD1. Germline CDR1 reads SGHNT; CDR2 reads YYREEE (reference sequence). The CDR3 covers 16 residues. V was clipped by 4 bases and J by 5 bases; unmatched bases: 13. The CDR3 bases are TGTGCCAGCAGCCCGGGGACAGGTGGAACCTTATATGGCTACACCTTC. Protein product: CASSPGTGGTLYGYTF.

The sample holds a few counts of this clone. The CDR3 loop reads CASSQATGFMNTEAFF. The CDR3 coding sequence is TGTGCCAGCAGCCAAGCGACAGGGTTCATGAACACTGAAGCTTTCTTT. The chain has TRBV14 and TRBJ1-1; 7 positions agree with TRBD1. The V gene's germline CDR1 is SGHDN and CDR2 FVKESK. V trimming: 1 base; J trimming: 0 bases; junction bases outside the gene matches: 5. The CDR3 sequence is 16 residues long.

The chain employs TRBV5-4 and TRBJ2-7, with 9 bases identical to TRBD1. V dropped 0 bases and J dropped 2; count of bases not matched to a gene: 6. There are 16 residues in the CDR3. The germline gives CDR1 SGHNT, CDR2 YYREEE (reference sequence). The CDR3 loop reads CASSLGGDRGAYEQYF. CDR3 DNA: TGTGCCAGCAGCTTGGGGGGAGACAGGGGGGCCTACGAGCAGTACTTC. The entire variable domain, with the rest obtained from reference TRBV5-4 and TRBJ2-7, is as follows: ETGVTQSPTHLIKTRGQQVTLRCSSQSGHNTVSWYQQALGQGPQFIFQYYREEENGRGNFPPRFSGLQFPNYSSELNVNALELDDSALYLCASSLGGDRGAYEQYFGPGTRLTVT.

The chain has TRBV19 and TRBJ2-1; a possible D gene is TRBD1 (5 bases). This CDR3 contains 16 residues. The germline V gene has CDR1 LNHDA and CDR2 SQIVND (reference sequence). V was trimmed by 2 bases and J by 2 bases, leaving 13 bases between them. CDR3 DNA: TGTGCCAGTAGTATAAGCCAGGGATCCACCTACAATGAGCAGTTCTTC. Its translation is CASSISQGSTYNEQFF.

This rearrangement joins TRBV19 to TRBJ1-5; 7 bases line up with TRBD1. Trimming removed 2 bases from V and 6 bases from J; junction bases left unmatched: 7. CDR1 and CDR2 (germline): LNHDA, SQIVND (reference sequence). The CDR3 contains 15 residues. CDR3 DNA: TGTGCCAGTAGTATAATAGGGGGCGAAGGTCAGCCCCAGCATTTT. It encodes CASSIIGGEGQPQHF.

The chain links TRBV15 to TRBJ1-5; 8 bases match TRBD1. Germline CDR1 and CDR2: LNHNV and YYDKDF (reference sequence). V gave up 1 base and J gave up 6 bases; unmatched junction bases: 5. The CDR3 runs to 15 residues. For the CDR3, the DNA is TGTGCCACCAGCAGAGTGGACAGGGAGGGTCAGCCCCAGCATTTT. Its translation is CATSRVDREGQPQHF.

V gene TRBV9 combines with J gene TRBJ2-1; TRBD2 matches 9 bases. Germline values: CDR1 SGDLS, CDR2 YYNGEE. The length of the CDR3 is 16 residues. Germline trimming cut 0 bases from V and 9 bases from J; bases unmatched to any gene: 10. CDR3 protein: CASSVGPSGARSEQFF. CDR3 DNA sequence: TGTGCCAGCAGCGTAGGCCCTAGCGGGGCTAGGAGTGAGCAGTTCTTC.

The V and J genes are TRBV4-1 and TRBJ1-2; 12 positions match TRBD1. CDR3 size: 16 residues. Trimming took 0 bases from V and 7 from J; bases not matched to a gene: 6. The germline V gene encodes CDR1 MGHRA and CDR2 YSYEKL. The CDR3 DNA reads TGCGCCAGCAGCCAAGATATGGGACAGGGGGCCAGTGGCTACACCTTC. Translation gives CASSQDMGQGASGYTF.

V is TRBV7-9 and J is TRBJ1-4, with 8 nucleotides matching TRBD1. Germline V gene data show CDR1 as SEHNR and CDR2 as FQNEAQ (reference sequence). There are 15 residues in the CDR3. V lost 2 bases to trimming and J lost 10 bases; unmatched junction nucleotides: 9. Here the CDR3 reads CASSLSGTGQRKLFF. The DNA of the CDR3 is TGTGCCAGCAGCTTAAGTGGGACAGGTCAGCGAAAACTGTTTTTT. The full variable domain, in which reference TRBV7-9 and TRBJ1-4 provide the parts outside the CDR3, is DTGVSQNPRHKITKRGQNVTFRCDPISEHNRLYWYRQTLGQGPEFLTYFQNEAQLEKSRLLSDRFSAERPKGSFSTLEIQRTEQGDSAMYLCASSLSGTGQRKLFFGSGTQLSVL.

A single count supports this clone. The chain links TRBV6-1 to TRBJ1-4; a weak D match, TRBD1 (6 bases). Trimming took 2 bases from V and 7 from J, leaving 14 bases between them. The CDR3 length is 15 residues. Germline CDR1 is MNHNS and CDR2 is SASEGT. CDR3 DNA sequence: TGTGCCAGCAGTGAACCAGCAGGGGCCACTGAAAAACTGTTTTTT. Translated, it gives CASSEPAGATEKLFF.

The gene calls are TRBV11-3 and TRBJ2-7; D might be TRBD1 (6 bases). The germline gives CDR1 SGHNT, CDR2 YENEEA. This CDR3 region has 14 residues. Trimming removed 1 base at V and 2 bases at J, with 9 bases between. In DNA form, the CDR3 reads TGTGCCAGCAGCTTAGTTTGGGACACCTACGAGCAGTACTTC. It specifies CASSLVWDTYEQYF.

This chain uses TRBV11-3 with TRBJ2-2; D not certain. The V end lost 3 bases, the J end lost 0 bases, and 14 bases lay between the germline ends. From germline, CDR1 is SGHNT and CDR2 YENEEA. The CDR3 spans 17 residues. The CDR3 DNA reads as TGTGCCAGCAGCTTGGCCCTAGTGCAGTCGAACACCGGGGAGCTGTTTTTT. Its translation is CASSLALVQSNTGELFF.

The CDR3 loop is CASSLGYSTGNTEAFF. CDR3 sequence (DNA): TGTGCCAGCAGCTTGGGTTACAGTACCGGGAACACTGAAGCTTTCTTT. This chain connects TRBV5-8 to TRBJ1-1; D is unclear. The V and J ends lost 0 bases and 1 base respectively, with 13 bases between them. The CDR3 length is 16 residues. Germline V gene data show CDR1 as SGHTS and CDR2 as YDEGEE.

This clone has just one count. The chain employs TRBV4-2 and TRBJ2-3; D remains ambiguous. From germline, CDR1 is LGHNA and CDR2 YNFKEQ. The CDR3 covers 15 residues. The V and J ends lost 3 bases and 2 bases respectively, with 12 bases between them. The CDR3 DNA is TGTGCCAGCAGCCAGGGCGCTACTTTCACAGATACGCAGTATTTT. Translated, it gives CASSQGATFTDTQYF.

The genes are TRBV19 and TRBJ1-5; 7 nucleotides align to TRBD1. V lost 6 bases and J lost 2; bases outside the gene matches: 1. This CDR3 is 13 amino acids long. Germline V gene sequence: CDR1 LNHDA, CDR2 SQIVND (reference sequence). In DNA form, the CDR3 reads TGTGCCAGTAGGGGGACAGGCAATCAGCCCCAGCATTTT. As protein: CASRGTGNQPQHF.